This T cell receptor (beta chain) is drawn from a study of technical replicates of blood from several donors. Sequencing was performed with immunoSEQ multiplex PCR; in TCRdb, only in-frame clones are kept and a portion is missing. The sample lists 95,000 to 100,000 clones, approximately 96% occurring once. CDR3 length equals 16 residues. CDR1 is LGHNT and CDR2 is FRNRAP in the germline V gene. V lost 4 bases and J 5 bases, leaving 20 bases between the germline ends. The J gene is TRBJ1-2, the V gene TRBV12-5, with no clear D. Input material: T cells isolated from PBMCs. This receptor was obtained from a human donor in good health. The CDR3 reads CASGSPPRSGLYGYTF. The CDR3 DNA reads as TGTGCTAGTGGTTCCCCCCCCCGCAGCGGCCTATATGGCTACACCTTC.